These 12 T cell receptor beta chains came from one sample sequenced in a study of T cells in Graves' hyperthyroidism and ophthalmopathy. What was amplified from RNA transcripts were TCR beta CDR3 regions. The TCR CDR3 first-round RT-PCR relied on the HTBI primer set. One entry per CDR3 protein, called by TCRdb with MiXCR from the multiplex PCR reads. Of about half a million distinct CDR3 sequences in the sample, about 20% were seen once. The sequenced material came from blood. Every receptor here comes from a man aged 35 to 55 with Graves' ophthalmopathy.

This clonotype turned up a few times. The rearrangement uses TRBV30 and TRBJ2-3; possible D gene TRBD2, 6 bases. There are 15 residues in the CDR3. Trimming shortened V by 2 bases and J by 6 bases, and 18 bases separated the two germline ends. Germline V gives CDR1 GTSNPN, CDR2 SVGIG (reference sequence). The CDR3 here is CAWSTGTPVVDTQYF. The DNA for the CDR3 is TGTGCCTGGAGTACCGGGACTCCTGTGGTGGATACGCAGTATTTT.

In this sample, this clonotype turned up many times. The rearrangement uses TRBV7-8 and TRBJ2-7; D is unresolved. The V gene lost 3 bases and the J gene lost 2 bases, with 11 bases spanning the gap. Germline CDR1 reads SGHVS; CDR2 reads FQNEAQ. This CDR3 has 14 amino acids. The CDR3 region has the DNA TGTGCCAGCAGCTTTTCGTCGAGTGCCTACGAGCAGTACTTC. Residues: CASSFSSSAYEQYF.

The count of this clonotype is one. This chain joins TRBV5-6 and TRBJ2-2, with D tentatively TRBD1 (6 bases). Germline loops: CDR1 SGHDT, CDR2 YYEEEE. V lost 3 bases and J lost 6, with 15 bases in between. This CDR3 is 15 amino acids long. CDR3 bases: TGTGCCAGCAGCTCGGGAACAGGGTTCGCCGGGGAGCTGTTTTTT. Protein product: CASSSGTGFAGELFF. The full variable domain, with the rest looked up from reference TRBV5-6 and TRBJ2-2, is DAGVTQSPTHLIKTRGQQVTLRCSPKSGHDTVSWYQQALGQGPQFIFQYYEEEERQRGNFPDRFSGHQFPNYSSELNVNALLLGDSALYLCASSSGTGFAGELFFGEGSRLTVL.

The genes are TRBV9 and TRBJ1-6; a possible D gene is TRBD1 (5 bases). V shed 4 bases and J shed 7 bases, with 15 bases lying between them. CDR3 length: 15 amino acids. The germline CDR1 and CDR2 sequences are SGDLS and YYNGEE. The CDR3 coding sequence is TGTGCCAGCAGCCCCCCACCAGGGAAAAATTCACCCCTCCACTTT. It codes for CASSPPPGKNSPLHF.

This clonotype was found many times. The chain links TRBV30 to TRBJ2-3, with 12 bases that match TRBD2. V lost 4 bases to trimming and J lost 5 bases; unmatched junction nucleotides: 7. Germline V CDR1 and CDR2: GTSNPN, SVGIG (reference sequence). This CDR3 has 15 residues. The CDR3 DNA is TGTGCCTGGACCCCGACTAGCGGGAGAGGAGATACGCAGTATTTT. Protein product: CAWTPTSGRGDTQYF.

This clonotype was recorded many times. This sequence joins TRBV27 and TRBJ2-3; TRBD2 is a possible D gene (5 bases). V lost 5 bases and J 5 bases, leaving 14 bases between the germline ends. The CDR3 totals 14 residues. Per germline, CDR1 MNHEY and CDR2 SMNVEV (reference sequence). The chain's CDR3 is CASSAGIREDTQYF. The CDR3 region has the DNA TGTGCCAGCAGTGCCGGGATAAGGGAAGATACGCAGTATTTT.

The J gene is TRBJ2-2, the V gene TRBV20-1, with TRBD1 matching 7 bases. The ends lost 6 bases at V and 0 bases at J; junction bases unmatched: 10. Germline V gene lookup returns CDR1 DFQATT and CDR2 SNEGSKA (reference sequence). CDR3 size: 16 residues. The CDR3 nucleotides read TGCAGTGCCCACCCGATCGACAGGGCGAACACCGGGGAGCTGTTTTTT. It is translated as CSAHPIDRANTGELFF.

The V and J genes are TRBV7-9 and TRBJ2-4; 8 nucleotides line up with TRBD2. The CDR3 runs 16 residues. The germline gives CDR1 SEHNR, CDR2 FQNEAQ (reference sequence). Trimming cost V 5 bases and J 2 bases; bases outside gene matches: 8. The CDR3 coding sequence is TGTGCCAGCAGCCCCGGATCTAGCGGGTCCAAAAACATTCAGTACTTC. Protein: CASSPGSSGSKNIQYF.

This clonotype has a handful of counts. This chain joins TRBV4-1 and TRBJ1-2; tentatively, D is TRBD1 (6 bases). The ends were cut back, 0 bases at V and 5 bases at J, with 10 bases in the middle. Germline values: CDR1 MGHRA, CDR2 YSYEKL. There are 14 residues in the CDR3. CDR3 amino acids: CASSQDGGRYGYTF. In nucleotides, the CDR3 is TGCGCCAGCAGCCAAGATGGGGGGCGTTATGGCTACACCTTC.

This clonotype was seen a handful of times. The V gene is TRBV12-3 or TRBV12-4, the J gene TRBJ1-2; 10 bases are a match to TRBD1. The length of the CDR3 is 15 residues. J was trimmed by 7 bases and V by 5 bases; bases with no gene match: 10. CDR3 sequence: CASSPGQGTRGGYTF. The DNA for the CDR3 is TGTGCCAGCAGTCCGGGACAGGGGACCAGGGGTGGCTACACCTTC.

This clonotype showed up many times. The chain is built from TRBV28 and TRBJ2-5; 7 bases map to TRBD2. The CDR3 contains 13 residues. Germline CDR1 reads MDHEN; CDR2 reads SYDVKM. With 8 bases clipped from V and 5 bases from J, the junction kept 8 bases outside the gene matches. CDR3 residues: CASERDRRETQYF. The CDR3 DNA reads as TGTGCCAGCGAGCGGGATCGGAGGGAGACCCAGTACTTC. The variable domain in full, completed from reference TRBV28 and TRBJ2-5, reads DVKVTQSSRYLVKRTGEKVFLECVQDMDHENMFWYRQDPGLGLRLIYFSYDVKMKEKGDIPEGYSVSREKKERFSLILESASTNQTSMYLCASERDRRETQYFGPGTRLLVL.

A few counts support this clonotype. The gene calls are TRBV11-3 and TRBJ2-5; D might be TRBD1 or TRBD2, each matching 6 bases. Germline V gene lookup returns CDR1 SGHNT and CDR2 YENEEA. CDR3 size: 16 residues. V was trimmed by 1 base and J by 0 bases, leaving 12 bases between them. CDR3 in amino acids: CASSLGPGADQETQYF. The CDR3 DNA sequence: TGTGCCAGCAGCTTAGGGCCGGGGGCGGACCAAGAGACCCAGTACTTC.